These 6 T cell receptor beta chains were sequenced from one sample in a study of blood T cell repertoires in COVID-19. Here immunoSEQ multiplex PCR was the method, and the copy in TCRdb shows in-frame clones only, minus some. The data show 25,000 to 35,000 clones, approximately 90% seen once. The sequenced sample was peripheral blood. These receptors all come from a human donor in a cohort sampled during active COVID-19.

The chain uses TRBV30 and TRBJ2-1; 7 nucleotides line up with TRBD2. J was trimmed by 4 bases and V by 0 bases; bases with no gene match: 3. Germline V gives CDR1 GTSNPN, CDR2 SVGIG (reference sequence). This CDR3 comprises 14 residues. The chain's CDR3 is CAWSVWGGYNEQFF. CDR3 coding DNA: TGTGCCTGGAGTGTATGGGGGGGATACAATGAGCAGTTCTTC.

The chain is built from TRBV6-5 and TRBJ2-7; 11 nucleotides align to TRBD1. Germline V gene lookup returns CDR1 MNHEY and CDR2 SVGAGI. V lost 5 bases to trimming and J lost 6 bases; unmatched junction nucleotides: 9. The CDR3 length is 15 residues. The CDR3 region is CASSLGQGVPFEQYF. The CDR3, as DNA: TGTGCCAGCAGTCTGGGACAGGGGGTTCCTTTCGAGCAGTACTTC.

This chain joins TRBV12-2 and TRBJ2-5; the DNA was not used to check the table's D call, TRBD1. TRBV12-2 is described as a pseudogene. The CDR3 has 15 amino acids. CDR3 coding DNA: TGTGCAAGTCGCTTAGCGGGGCAGGGGGATGAGACCCAGTACTTC. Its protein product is CASRLAGQGDETQYF.

CDR3 coding DNA: TGTGCCATCAGCACAGACGGCACTAACTATGGCTACACCTTC. It specifies CAISTDGTNYGYTF. The rearrangement uses TRBV10-3 and TRBJ1-2, with unresolved D. From germline, CDR1 is ENHRY and CDR2 SYGVKD. The CDR3 has 14 amino acids. Trimming took off 6 bases at V and 0 bases at J, with 11 bases between the two ends.

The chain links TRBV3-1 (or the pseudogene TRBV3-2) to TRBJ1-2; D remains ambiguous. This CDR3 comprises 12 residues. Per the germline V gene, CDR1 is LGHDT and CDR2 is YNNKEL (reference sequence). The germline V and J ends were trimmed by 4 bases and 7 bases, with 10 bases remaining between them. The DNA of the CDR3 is TGTGCCAGCAGCCTACCAGGCCGTGGCTACACCTTC. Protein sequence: CASSLPGRGYTF.

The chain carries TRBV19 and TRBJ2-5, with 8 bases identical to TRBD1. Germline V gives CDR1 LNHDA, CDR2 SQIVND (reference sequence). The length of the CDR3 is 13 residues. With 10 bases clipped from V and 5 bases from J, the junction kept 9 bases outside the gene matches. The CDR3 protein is CATRQGSRETQYF. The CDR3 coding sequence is TGTGCCACCCGACAGGGGTCTCGGGAGACCCAGTACTTC.